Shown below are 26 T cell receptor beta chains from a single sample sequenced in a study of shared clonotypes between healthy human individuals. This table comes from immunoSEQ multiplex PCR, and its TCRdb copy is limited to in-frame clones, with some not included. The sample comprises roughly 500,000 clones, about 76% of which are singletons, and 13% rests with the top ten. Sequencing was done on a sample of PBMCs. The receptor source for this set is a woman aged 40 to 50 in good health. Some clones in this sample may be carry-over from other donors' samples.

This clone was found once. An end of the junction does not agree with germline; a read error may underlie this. The CDR3 DNA follows: TGTGCCAGCAGCCCGAGCGGATTTGAGCAGCTCTTC. Amino acid sequence: CASSPSGFEQLF. The genes are TRBV4-2 and TRBJ2-1; weak D call: TRBD2 (5 bases). Germline CDR1 is LGHNA and CDR2 is YNFKEQ. The CDR3 has 12 residues.

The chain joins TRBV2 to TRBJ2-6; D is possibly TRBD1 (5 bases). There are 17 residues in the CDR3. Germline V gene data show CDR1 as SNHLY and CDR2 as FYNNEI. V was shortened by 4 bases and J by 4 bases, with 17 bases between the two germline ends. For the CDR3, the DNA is TGTGCCAGCAGTGGTGGCATAGGGGTTCGGGGGGCCAACGTCCTGACTTTC. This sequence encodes CASSGGIGVRGANVLTF.

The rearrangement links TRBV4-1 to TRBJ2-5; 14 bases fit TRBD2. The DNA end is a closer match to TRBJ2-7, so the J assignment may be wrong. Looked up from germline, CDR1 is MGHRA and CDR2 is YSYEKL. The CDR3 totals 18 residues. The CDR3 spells CASSPIMRLAGGPDEQYF. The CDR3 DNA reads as TGCGCCAGCAGCCCCATAATGAGACTAGCGGGAGGGCCCGACGAGCAGTACTTC.

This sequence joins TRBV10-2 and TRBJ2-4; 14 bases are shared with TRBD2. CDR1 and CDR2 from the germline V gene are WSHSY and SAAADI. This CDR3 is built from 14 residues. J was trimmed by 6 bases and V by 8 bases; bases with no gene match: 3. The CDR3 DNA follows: TGCGCCAGCCGAGGGACTAGCGGGAGAAACATTCAGTACTTC. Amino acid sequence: CASRGTSGRNIQYF.

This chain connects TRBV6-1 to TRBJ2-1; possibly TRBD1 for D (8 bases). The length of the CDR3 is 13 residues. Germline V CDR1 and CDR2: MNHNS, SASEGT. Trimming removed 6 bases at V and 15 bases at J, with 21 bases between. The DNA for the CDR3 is TGTGCCAGCAGCCTAAACCAACAGGGGGGGCCGTTCTTC. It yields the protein CASSLNQQGGPFF.

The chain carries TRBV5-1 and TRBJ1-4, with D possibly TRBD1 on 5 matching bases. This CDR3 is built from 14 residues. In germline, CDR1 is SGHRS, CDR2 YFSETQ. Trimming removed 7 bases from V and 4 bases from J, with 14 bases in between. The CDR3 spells CASCRDGYNEKLFF. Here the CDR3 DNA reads TGCGCCAGCTGCCGGGACGGATATAATGAAAAACTGTTTTTT.

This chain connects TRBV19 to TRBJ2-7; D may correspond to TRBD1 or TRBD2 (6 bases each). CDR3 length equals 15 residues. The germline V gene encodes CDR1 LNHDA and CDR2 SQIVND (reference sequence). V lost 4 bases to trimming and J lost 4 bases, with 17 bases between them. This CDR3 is CASSTSLGGYYEQYF. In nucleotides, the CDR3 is TGTGCCAGTAGTACCAGCCTAGGGGGGTATTACGAGCAGTACTTC.

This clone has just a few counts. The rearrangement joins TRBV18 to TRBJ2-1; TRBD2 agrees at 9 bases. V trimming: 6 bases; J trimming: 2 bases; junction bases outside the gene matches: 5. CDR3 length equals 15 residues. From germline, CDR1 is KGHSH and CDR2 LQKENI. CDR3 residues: CASSRTSAAYNEQFF. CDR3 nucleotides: TGTGCCAGCTCGCGGACTAGCGCCGCCTACAATGAGCAGTTCTTC.

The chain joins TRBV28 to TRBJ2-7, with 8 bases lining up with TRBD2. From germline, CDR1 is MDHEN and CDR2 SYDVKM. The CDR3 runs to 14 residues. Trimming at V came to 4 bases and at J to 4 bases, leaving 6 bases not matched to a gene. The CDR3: CASSSERERYEQYF. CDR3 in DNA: TGTGCCAGCAGTTCGGAGCGGGAGAGGTACGAGCAGTACTTC.

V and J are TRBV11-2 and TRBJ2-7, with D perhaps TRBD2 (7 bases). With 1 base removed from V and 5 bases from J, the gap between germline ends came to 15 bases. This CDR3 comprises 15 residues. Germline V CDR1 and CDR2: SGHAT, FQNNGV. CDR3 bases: TGTGCCAGCAGCTTAGGCGGGGGCGTCTTGAACGAGCAGTACTTC. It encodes CASSLGGGVLNEQYF.

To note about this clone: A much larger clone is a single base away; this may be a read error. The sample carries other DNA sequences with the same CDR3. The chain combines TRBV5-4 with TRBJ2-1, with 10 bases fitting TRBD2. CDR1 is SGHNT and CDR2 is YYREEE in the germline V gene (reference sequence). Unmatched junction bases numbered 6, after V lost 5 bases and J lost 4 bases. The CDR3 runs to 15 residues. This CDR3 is CASRKGTSAYNEQFF. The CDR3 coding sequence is TGTGCCAGCAGAAAGGGGACTAGCGCGTACAATGAGCAGTTCTTC.

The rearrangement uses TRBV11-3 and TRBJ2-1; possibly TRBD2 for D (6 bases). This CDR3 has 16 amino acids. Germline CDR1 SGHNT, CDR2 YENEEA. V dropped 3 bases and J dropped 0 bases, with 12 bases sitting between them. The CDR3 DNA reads TGTGCCAGCAGCTTCGGGACTCCTAGCTCCTACAATGAGCAGTTCTTC. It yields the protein CASSFGTPSSYNEQFF.

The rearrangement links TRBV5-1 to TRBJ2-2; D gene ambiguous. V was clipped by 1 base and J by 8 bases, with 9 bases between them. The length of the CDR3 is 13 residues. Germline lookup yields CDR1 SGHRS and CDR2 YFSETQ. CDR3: CASSLLGSGELFF. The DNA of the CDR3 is TGCGCCAGCAGCTTGTTAGGGTCGGGGGAGCTGTTTTTT.

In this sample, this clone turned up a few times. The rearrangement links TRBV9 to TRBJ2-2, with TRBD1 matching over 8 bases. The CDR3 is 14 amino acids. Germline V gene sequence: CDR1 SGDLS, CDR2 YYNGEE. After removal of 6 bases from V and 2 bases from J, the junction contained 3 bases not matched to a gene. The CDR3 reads CASIGQGNTGELFF. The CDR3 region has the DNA TGTGCCAGCATAGGACAGGGAAACACCGGGGAGCTGTTTTTT.

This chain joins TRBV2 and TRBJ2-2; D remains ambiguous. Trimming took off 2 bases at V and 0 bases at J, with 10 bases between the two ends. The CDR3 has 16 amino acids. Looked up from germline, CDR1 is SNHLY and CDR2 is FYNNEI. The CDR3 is CASSELVIANTGELFF. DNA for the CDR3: TGTGCCAGCAGTGAACTAGTAATCGCGAACACCGGGGAGCTGTTTTTT. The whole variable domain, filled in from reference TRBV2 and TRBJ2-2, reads EPEVTQTPSHQVTQMGQEVILRCVPISNHLYFYWYRQILGQKVEFLVSFYNNEISEKSEIFDDQFSVERPDGSNFTLKIRSTKLEDSAMYFCASSELVIANTGELFFGEGSRLTVL.

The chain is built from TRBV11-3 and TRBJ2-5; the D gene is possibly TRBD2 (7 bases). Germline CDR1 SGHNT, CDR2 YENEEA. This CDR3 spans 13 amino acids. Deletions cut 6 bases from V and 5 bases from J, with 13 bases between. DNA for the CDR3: TGTGCCAGCAGTTCGGGGGGCGGGGAGACCCAGTACTTC. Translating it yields CASSSGGGETQYF.

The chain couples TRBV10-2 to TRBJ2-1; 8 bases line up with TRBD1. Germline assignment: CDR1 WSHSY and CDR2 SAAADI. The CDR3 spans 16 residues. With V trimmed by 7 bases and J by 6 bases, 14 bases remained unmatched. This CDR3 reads CASNQQGEGFSNEQFF. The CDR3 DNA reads TGCGCCAGCAACCAACAGGGGGAAGGGTTCTCCAATGAGCAGTTCTTC.

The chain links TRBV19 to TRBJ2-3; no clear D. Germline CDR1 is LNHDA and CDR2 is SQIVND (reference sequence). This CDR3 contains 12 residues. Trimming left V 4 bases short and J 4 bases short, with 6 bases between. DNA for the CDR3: TGTGCCAGTAGTAAAGGGCCAGATACGCAGTATTTT. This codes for CASSKGPDTQYF.

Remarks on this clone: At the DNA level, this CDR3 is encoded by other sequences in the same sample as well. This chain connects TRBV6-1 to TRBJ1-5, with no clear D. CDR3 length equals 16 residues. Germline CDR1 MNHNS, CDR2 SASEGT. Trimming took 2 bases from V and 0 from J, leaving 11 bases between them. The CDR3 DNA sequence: TGTGCCAGCAGTGAACTGGCGGGATATAGCAATCAGCCCCAGCATTTT. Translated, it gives CASSELAGYSNQPQHF.

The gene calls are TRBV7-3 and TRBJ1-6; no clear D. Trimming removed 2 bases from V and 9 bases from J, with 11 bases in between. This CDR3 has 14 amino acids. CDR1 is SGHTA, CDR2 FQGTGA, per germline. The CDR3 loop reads CASSLAGRGSPLHF. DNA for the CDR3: TGTGCCAGCAGCTTAGCCGGGAGAGGTTCACCCCTCCACTTT.

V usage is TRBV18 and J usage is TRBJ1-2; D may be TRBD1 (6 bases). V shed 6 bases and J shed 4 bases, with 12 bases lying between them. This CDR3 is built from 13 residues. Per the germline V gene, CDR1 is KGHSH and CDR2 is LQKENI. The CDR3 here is CASSPGGLYGYTF. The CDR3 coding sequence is TGTGCCAGCTCCCCCGGGGGGCTCTATGGCTACACCTTC.

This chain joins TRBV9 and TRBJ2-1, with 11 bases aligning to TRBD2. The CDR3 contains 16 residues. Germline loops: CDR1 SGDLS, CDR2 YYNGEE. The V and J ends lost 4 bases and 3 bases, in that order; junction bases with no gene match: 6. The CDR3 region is CASSPRGTSGYNEQFF. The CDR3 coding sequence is TGTGCCAGCAGCCCACGCGGGACTAGCGGCTACAATGAGCAGTTCTTC.

The CDR3: CASSISDGYEQYF. The CDR3 DNA reads TGCGCCAGCAGCATTTCAGACGGATACGAGCAGTACTTC. This chain joins TRBV5-1 and TRBJ2-7; no definite D call. Trimming pared 4 bases from V and 4 bases from J, leaving 12 bases between. The CDR3 consists of 13 residues. Per germline, CDR1 SGHRS and CDR2 YFSETQ. Combining the CDR3 with reference TRBV5-1 and TRBJ2-7 gives the whole variable domain KAGVTQTPRYLIKTRGQQVTLSCSPISGHRSVSWYQQTPGQGLQFLFEYFSETQRNKGNFPGRFSGRQFSNSRSEMNVSTLELGDSALYLCASSISDGYEQYFGPGTRLTVT.

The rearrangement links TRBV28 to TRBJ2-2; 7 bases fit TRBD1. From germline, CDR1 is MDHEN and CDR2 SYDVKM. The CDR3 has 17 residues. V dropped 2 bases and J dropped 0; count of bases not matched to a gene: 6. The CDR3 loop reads CASSLGGQAANTGELFF. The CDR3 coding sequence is TGTGCCAGCAGTTTAGGCGGACAGGCCGCGAACACCGGGGAGCTGTTTTTT.

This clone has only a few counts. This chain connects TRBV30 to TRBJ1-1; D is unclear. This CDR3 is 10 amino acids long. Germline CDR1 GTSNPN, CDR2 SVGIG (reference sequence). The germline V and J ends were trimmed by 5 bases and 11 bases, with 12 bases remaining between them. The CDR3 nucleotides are TGTGCCTGGGGTTCCGAGTGGGCTTTCTTT. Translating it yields CAWGSEWAFF.

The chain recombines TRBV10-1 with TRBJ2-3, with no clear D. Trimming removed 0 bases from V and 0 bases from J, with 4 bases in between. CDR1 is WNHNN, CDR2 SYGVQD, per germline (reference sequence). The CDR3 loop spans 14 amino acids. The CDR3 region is CASSESGSTDTQYF. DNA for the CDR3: TGCGCCAGCAGTGAGTCGGGGAGCACAGATACGCAGTATTTT.